One sample yielded the 9 T cell receptor beta chains listed below, sequenced in a study of vaccination and CD4 T cells after COVID-19. Their cognate antigens are unknown. Sequenced with the Oncomine TCR Beta short-read assay was DNA taken from cultured CD4+ T cells. TCRdb ran MiXCR on the PCR reads and lists one entry per CDR3 protein. Of 15,000 or so distinct CDR3 sequences in the sample, less than 65% were seen once. Documented treatment: 10-day PBMC culture with coronavirus spike peptide pools or control peptides (ViraFEST assay). The sample taken for sequencing was CD4+ T cells from blood, cultured in vitro. The source is a human donor who had recovered from COVID-19.

The rearrangement uses TRBV7-2 and TRBJ2-7; 7 nucleotides align to TRBD2. The V segment lost 5 bases and the J segment 0 bases; nucleotides outside the gene matches: 10. There are 16 residues in the CDR3. Germline V gives CDR1 SGHTA, CDR2 FQGNSA. The CDR3 here is CASSPGLAESSYEQYF. The CDR3 DNA is TGTGCCAGCAGCCCCGGGCTAGCGGAGAGCTCCTACGAGCAGTACTTC.

The sample holds one count of this clonotype. The rearrangement links TRBV28 to TRBJ1-2; D ambiguous. Trimming left V 4 bases short and J 4 bases short, with 16 bases between. This CDR3 is built from 15 residues. CDR1 is MDHEN and CDR2 is SYDVKM in the germline V gene. CDR3 protein: CASSWGDTLFYGYTF. Written as DNA, the CDR3 is TGTGCCAGCAGTTGGGGTGACACGCTCTTCTATGGCTACACCTTC.

This sequence joins TRBV11-3 and TRBJ2-3; D is unclear. Between the trimmed V and J ends, which lost 3 bases and 4 bases, there was a span of 2 bases. Germline CDR1 reads SGHNT; CDR2 reads YENEEA. The CDR3 sequence is 11 residues long. The CDR3, as DNA: TGTGCCAGCAGCTTGTCAGATACGCAGTATTTT. It yields the protein CASSLSDTQYF.

The J gene is TRBJ1-6, the V gene TRBV5-6; D remains unclear. V lost 0 bases, J lost 7 bases, and 14 bases lay in between. Germline values: CDR1 SGHDT, CDR2 YYEEEE. The CDR3 totals 16 residues. CDR3 bases: TGTGCCAGCAGCTTGGCGGTTGTGTCGGGGAATTCACCCCTCCACTTT. It specifies CASSLAVVSGNSPLHF.

The rearrangement uses TRBV27 and TRBJ1-6; 7 nucleotides agree with TRBD1. Germline assignment: CDR1 MNHEY and CDR2 SMNVEV (reference sequence). Trimming at V came to 3 bases and at J to 8 bases, leaving 7 bases not matched to a gene. This CDR3 region has 15 residues. CDR3: CASSFTGTVYSPLHF. The CDR3 bases are TGTGCCAGCAGTTTTACCGGGACAGTTTATTCACCCCTCCACTTT.

The chain links TRBV28 to TRBJ1-5; 8 nucleotides match TRBD1. CDR1 MDHEN and CDR2 SYDVKM come from the germline V gene. CDR3 length: 16 residues. V lost 4 bases to trimming and J lost 6 bases; unmatched junction nucleotides: 11. In DNA, the CDR3 is TGTGCCAGCAGTTGGCCTACTCCGGGACAGGTTCAGCCCCAGCATTTT. This codes for CASSWPTPGQVQPQHF.

This chain joins TRBV15 and TRBJ2-2, with 7 bases aligning to TRBD2. V shed 10 bases, J shed 6 bases, and the junction held 8 bases outside the gene matches. Germline lookup yields CDR1 LNHNV and CDR2 YYDKDF (reference sequence). This CDR3 comprises 13 residues. The CDR3 nucleotides are TGTGCCATCCGGACTAGTCTTCCCGGGGAGCTGTTTTTT. Translated, it gives CAIRTSLPGELFF.

The chain is built from TRBV6-5 and TRBJ2-1; 8 nucleotides match TRBD2. The germline gives CDR1 MNHEY, CDR2 SVGAGI. CDR3 length: 16 amino acids. With V trimmed by 4 bases and J by 6 bases, 11 bases remained unmatched. The CDR3 spells CASSFKAGVGFNEQFF. The CDR3 nucleotides are TGTGCCAGCAGTTTCAAAGCGGGAGTGGGTTTCAATGAGCAGTTCTTC.

V is TRBV20-1 and J is TRBJ2-1, with 11 bases identical to TRBD2. With V trimmed by 5 bases and J by 6 bases, 3 bases remained unmatched. CDR1 DFQATT and CDR2 SNEGSKA come from the germline V gene (reference sequence). CDR3 size: 13 residues. DNA for the CDR3: TGCAGTGCTGTTAGCGGGGGGGCCAATGAGCAGTTCTTC. Translation gives CSAVSGGANEQFF.